Following are 2 T cell receptor beta chains from one sample sequenced in a study of blood T cell repertoires in COVID-19. Generated by immunoSEQ multiplex PCR, the TCRdb table keeps only in-frame clones and is missing some. The sample holds 65,000 to 70,000 clones, about 81% seen once. Sequencing was performed on peripheral blood. The source of these receptors is a human donor in a cohort sampled during active COVID-19.

The chain combines TRBV6-1 with TRBJ2-2; a weak D match, TRBD1 (6 bases). CDR1 MNHNS and CDR2 SASEGT come from the germline V gene. The CDR3 extends over 16 amino acids. Trimming stripped 1 base from V and 2 bases from J, with 11 bases between. CDR3 in DNA: TGTGCCAGCAGTGAAGAGGACAGACTTAACACCGGGGAGCTGTTTTTT. Translating gives CASSEEDRLNTGELFF.

V gene TRBV6-5 combines with J gene TRBJ1-1; 7 nucleotides align to TRBD1. The CDR3 runs 13 residues. The trim removed 7 bases at V and 7 bases at J, leaving 9 bases unmatched. Germline CDR1 is MNHEY and CDR2 is SVGAGI. The CDR3 is CASTRTGAGEAFF. The DNA for the CDR3 is TGTGCCAGCACCAGAACAGGGGCTGGTGAAGCTTTCTTT.